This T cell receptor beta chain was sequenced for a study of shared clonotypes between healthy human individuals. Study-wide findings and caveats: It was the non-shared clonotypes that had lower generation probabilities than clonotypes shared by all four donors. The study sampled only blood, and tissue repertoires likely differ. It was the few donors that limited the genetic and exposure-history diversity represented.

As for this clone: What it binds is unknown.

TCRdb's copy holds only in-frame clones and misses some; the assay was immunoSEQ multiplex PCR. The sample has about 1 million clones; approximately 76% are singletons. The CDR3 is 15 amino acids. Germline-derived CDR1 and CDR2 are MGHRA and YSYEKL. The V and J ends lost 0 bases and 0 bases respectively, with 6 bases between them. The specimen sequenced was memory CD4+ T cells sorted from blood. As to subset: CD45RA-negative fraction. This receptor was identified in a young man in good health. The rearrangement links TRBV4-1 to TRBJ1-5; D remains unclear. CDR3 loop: CASSQEDYSNQPQHF. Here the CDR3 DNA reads TGCGCCAGCAGCCAAGAAGATTATAGCAATCAGCCCCAGCATTTT.